These 9 T cell receptor beta chains share one sample of origin, sequenced in a study of T cell responses to AZD1222 COVID-19 vaccine (dated by TCRdb to 2020 to 2023). The time point label, as the study defines it: baseline before first vaccination. The receptor library was made with the immunoSEQ multiplex PCR assay. The clones in this table, taken by TCRdb from immuneACCESS, are in-frame only. Not every clone is retained; where verified, under half of the shortfall comes from an unresolved V gene, and the cause of the rest is unknown. The sample table lists about 140,000 clones, roughly 89% of them with a count of one. The ten most abundant clones make up approximately 5.4% of the sample. Sequenced material: peripheral blood, taken on day 0 of AZD1222 vaccination. The receptors were gathered from an adult in good health.

The chain joins TRBV5-1 to TRBJ1-3, with D tentatively TRBD1 (6 bases). The CDR3 has 15 residues. In germline, CDR1 is SGHRS, CDR2 YFSETQ. The V gene lost 4 bases and the J gene lost 0 bases, with 11 bases spanning the gap. The CDR3 nucleotides read TGCGCCAGCAGCATAGGGGGAAGCTCTGGAAACACCATATATTTT. Translation: CASSIGGSSGNTIYF.

The chain joins TRBV14 to TRBJ1-1; weak D call: TRBD1 (6 bases). CDR1 is SGHDN, CDR2 FVKESK, per germline. The CDR3 contains 16 residues. Trimming took 7 bases from V and 5 from J, leaving 23 bases between them. The CDR3 DNA follows: TGTGCCAGCACACGCACCCAGGGGTGGGTGGATACTGAAGCTTTCTTT. It yields the protein CASTRTQGWVDTEAFF.

The V call is TRBV3-1 (or the pseudogene TRBV3-2), the J call TRBJ1-1; a possible D gene is TRBD1 (5 bases). Germline CDR1 and CDR2: LGHDT and YNNKEL (reference sequence). CDR3 length: 14 residues. Trimming shortened V by 1 base and J by 3 bases, and 9 bases separated the two germline ends. The CDR3 here is CASSQGRGDTEAFF. Here the CDR3 DNA reads TGTGCCAGCAGCCAAGGGCGGGGCGACACTGAAGCTTTCTTT.

The chain recombines TRBV19 with TRBJ1-4; D may be TRBD1 (6 bases). CDR1 and CDR2 (germline): LNHDA, SQIVND (reference sequence). Trimming took off 5 bases at V and 8 bases at J, with 15 bases between the two ends. The CDR3 is 14 residues long. In nucleotides, the CDR3 is TGTGCCAGTAGTTCGCGGGGGGCCAACGAAAAACTGTTTTTT. Translation gives CASSSRGANEKLFF.

The chain uses TRBV6-5 and TRBJ1-3; D not certain. The V end was cut by 5 bases, the J end by 0 bases, with 11 bases between. The V gene's germline CDR1 is MNHEY and CDR2 SVGAGI. The CDR3 has 15 amino acids. This CDR3 is CASSSTSHSGNTIYF. Written as DNA, the CDR3 is TGTGCCAGCAGTAGTACCAGTCACTCTGGAAACACCATATATTTT.

This chain uses TRBV4-1 with TRBJ2-5; D is undetermined. Germline V CDR1 and CDR2: MGHRA, YSYEKL. Trimming removed 0 bases at V and 5 bases at J, with 16 bases between. There are 16 residues in the CDR3. CDR3 amino acids: CASSQDPGPILETQYF. The CDR3 DNA reads TGCGCCAGCAGCCAAGACCCGGGCCCGATTTTGGAGACCCAGTACTTC.

The chain uses TRBV19 and TRBJ2-1; TRBD2 matches at 14 bases. V trimming: 4 bases; J trimming: 3 bases; junction bases outside the gene matches: 2. This CDR3 region has 16 residues. The V gene's germline CDR1 is LNHDA and CDR2 SQIVND (reference sequence). The CDR3 region has the DNA TGTGCCAGTAGTAAGGGACTAGCGGGAGTCTACAATGAGCAGTTCTTC. Amino acids: CASSKGLAGVYNEQFF.

The chain couples TRBV27 to TRBJ2-4; D is possibly TRBD2 (5 bases). Germline V lookup: CDR1 MNHEY, CDR2 SMNVEV (reference sequence). This CDR3 is built from 16 residues. Trimming stripped 3 bases from V and 5 bases from J, with 17 bases between. The CDR3 DNA reads TGTGCCAGCAGTTTCCGCGCTAGCCGATCACAAAACATTCAGTACTTC. It specifies CASSFRASRSQNIQYF.

The gene calls are TRBV10-3 and TRBJ1-1, with D tentatively TRBD1 (5 bases). Looked up from germline, CDR1 is ENHRY and CDR2 is SYGVKD. Trimming removed 2 bases at V and 0 bases at J, with 7 bases between. The length of the CDR3 is 14 residues. The chain's CDR3 is CAISEGTVNTEAFF. The CDR3 DNA is TGTGCCATCAGTGAGGGGACGGTGAACACTGAAGCTTTCTTT.